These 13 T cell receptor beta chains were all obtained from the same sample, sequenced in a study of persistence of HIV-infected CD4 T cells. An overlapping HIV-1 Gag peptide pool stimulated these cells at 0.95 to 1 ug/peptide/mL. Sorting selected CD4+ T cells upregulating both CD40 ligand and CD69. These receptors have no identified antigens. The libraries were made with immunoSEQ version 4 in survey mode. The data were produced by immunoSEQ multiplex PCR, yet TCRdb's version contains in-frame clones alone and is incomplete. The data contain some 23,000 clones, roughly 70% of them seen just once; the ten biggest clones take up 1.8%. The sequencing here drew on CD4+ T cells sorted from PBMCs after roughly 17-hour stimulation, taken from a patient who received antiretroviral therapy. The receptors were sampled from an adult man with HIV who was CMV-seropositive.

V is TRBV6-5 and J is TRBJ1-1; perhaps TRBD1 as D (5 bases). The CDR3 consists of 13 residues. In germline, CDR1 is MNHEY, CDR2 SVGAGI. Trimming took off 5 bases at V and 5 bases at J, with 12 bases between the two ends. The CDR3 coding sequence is TGTGCCAGCAGTCAAAGGACAAGGACTGAAGCTTTCTTT. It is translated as CASSQRTRTEAFF.

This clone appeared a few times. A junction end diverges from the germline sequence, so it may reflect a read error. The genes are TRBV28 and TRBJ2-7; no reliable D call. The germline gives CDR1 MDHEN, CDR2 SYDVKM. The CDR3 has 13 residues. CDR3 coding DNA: TGTGCCAGCCGGCGCGCCTCGTCCTTCGAGCAGTACTTC. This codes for CASRRASSFEQYF.

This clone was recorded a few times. This chain's CDR3 is CASTRGGQGPGELFF. The CDR3 nucleotides read TGTGCCAGCACCCGGGGGGGACAGGGACCCGGGGAGCTGTTTTTT. The rearrangement joins TRBV7-9 to TRBJ2-2; tentatively, D is TRBD1 (9 bases). Trimming took 7 bases from V and 6 from J, leaving 18 bases between them. The CDR3 consists of 15 residues. Germline CDR1 and CDR2: SEHNR and FQNEAQ (reference sequence).

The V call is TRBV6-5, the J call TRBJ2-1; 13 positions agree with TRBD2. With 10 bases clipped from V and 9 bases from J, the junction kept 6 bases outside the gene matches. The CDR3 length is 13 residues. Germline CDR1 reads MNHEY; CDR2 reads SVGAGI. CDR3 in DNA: TGTGCCACCCTACTAGCGGGGGGGGGTGAGCAGTTCTTC. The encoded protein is CATLLAGGGEQFF.

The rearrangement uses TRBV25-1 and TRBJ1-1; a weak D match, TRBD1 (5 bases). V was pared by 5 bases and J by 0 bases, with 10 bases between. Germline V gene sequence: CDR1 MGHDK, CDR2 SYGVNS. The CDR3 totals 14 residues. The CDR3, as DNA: TGTGCCAGCAGTCGACAGAGATTGAACACTGAAGCTTTCTTT. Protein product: CASSRQRLNTEAFF.

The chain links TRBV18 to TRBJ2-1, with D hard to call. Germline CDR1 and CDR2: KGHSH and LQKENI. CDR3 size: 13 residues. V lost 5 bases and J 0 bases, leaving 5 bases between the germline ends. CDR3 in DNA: TGTGCCAGCTCAGCTAGCTCCTACAATGAGCAGTTCTTC. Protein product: CASSASSYNEQFF. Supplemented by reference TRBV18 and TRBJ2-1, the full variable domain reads NAGVMQNPRHLVRRRGQEARLRCSPMKGHSHVYWYRQLPEEGLKFMVYLQKENIIDESGMPKERFSAEFPKEGPSILRIQQVVRGDSAAYFCASSASSYNEQFFGPGTRLTVL.

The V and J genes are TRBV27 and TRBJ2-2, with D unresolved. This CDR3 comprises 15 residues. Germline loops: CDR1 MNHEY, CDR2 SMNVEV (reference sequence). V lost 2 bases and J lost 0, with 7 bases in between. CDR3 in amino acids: CASSLKPSNTGELFF. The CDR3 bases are TGTGCCAGCAGTTTAAAACCATCGAACACCGGGGAGCTGTTTTTT.

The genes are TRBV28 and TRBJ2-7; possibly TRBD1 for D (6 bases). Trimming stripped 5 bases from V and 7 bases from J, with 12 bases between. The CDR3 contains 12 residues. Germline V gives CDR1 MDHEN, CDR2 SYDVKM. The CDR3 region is CASSQGSGEQYF. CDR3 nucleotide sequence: TGTGCCAGCAGTCAGGGGTCGGGGGAGCAGTACTTC.

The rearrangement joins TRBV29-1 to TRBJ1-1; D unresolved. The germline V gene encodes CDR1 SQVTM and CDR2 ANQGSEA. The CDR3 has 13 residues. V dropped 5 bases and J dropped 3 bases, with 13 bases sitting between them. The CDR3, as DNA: TGCAGCGTTTCTGTTTCGACTGACACTGAAGCTTTCTTT. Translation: CSVSVSTDTEAFF.

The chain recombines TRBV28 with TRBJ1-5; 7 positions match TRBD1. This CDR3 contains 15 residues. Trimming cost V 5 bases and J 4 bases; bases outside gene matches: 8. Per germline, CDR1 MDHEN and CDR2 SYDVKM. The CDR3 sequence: CASSTSGTANQPQHF. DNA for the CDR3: TGTGCCAGCAGTACGTCCGGGACAGCTAATCAGCCCCAGCATTTT.

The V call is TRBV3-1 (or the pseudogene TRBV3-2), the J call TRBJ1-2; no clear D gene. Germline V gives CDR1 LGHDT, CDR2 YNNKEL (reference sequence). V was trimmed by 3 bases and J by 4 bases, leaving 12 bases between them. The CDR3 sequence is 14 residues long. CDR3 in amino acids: CASSQAGRFYGYTF. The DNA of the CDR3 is TGTGCCAGCAGCCAGGCCGGACGGTTCTATGGCTACACCTTC.

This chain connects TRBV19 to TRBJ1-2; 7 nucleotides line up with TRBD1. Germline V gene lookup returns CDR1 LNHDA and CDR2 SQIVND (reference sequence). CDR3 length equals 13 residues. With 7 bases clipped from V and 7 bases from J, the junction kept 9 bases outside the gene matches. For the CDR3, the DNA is TGTGCCAGTACCCCTGGCAGGGGGGGTGGCTACACCTTC. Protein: CASTPGRGGGYTF.

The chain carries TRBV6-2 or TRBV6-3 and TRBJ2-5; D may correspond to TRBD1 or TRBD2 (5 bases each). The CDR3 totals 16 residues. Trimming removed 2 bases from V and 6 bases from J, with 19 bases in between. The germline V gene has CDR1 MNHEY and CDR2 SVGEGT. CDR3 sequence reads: CASSYTLGSGGQTQYF. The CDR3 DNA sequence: TGTGCCAGCAGTTACACCCTGGGGAGTGGGGGACAGACCCAGTACTTC.